This record covers a single T cell receptor beta chain. Libraries were prepared by immunoSEQ multiplex PCR; TCRdb keeps only in-frame clonotypes and omits some of them. Of 170,000 or so clones listed, over 85% are singletons. This sample was taken from a study of control samples from healthy donors and cancer patients. This receptor was identified in a man aged 25-40 years in good health. The sample consisted of blood.

The CDR3 loop is CASSFGQETGLFF. CDR3 nucleotide sequence: TGTGCCAGCAGTTTTGGGCAGGAGACAGGGCTCTTCTTC. The chain employs TRBV12-3 or TRBV12-4 and TRBJ2-1; 7 bases map to TRBD1. Trimming removed 3 bases from V and 16 bases from J; junction bases left unmatched: 12. The CDR3 spans 13 residues.